This T cell receptor beta chain was profiled in a study of post-analysis software for immune sequencing data. Every TCR beta cDNA library bore unique molecular identifiers. TCRdb ran MiXCR on the PCR reads and lists one entry per CDR3 protein. The sample has 600,000 to 750,000 distinct CDR3 sequences; approximately 60% are singletons. Findings and caveats of the study: Under the F measure, samples that were prepared in one batch clustered strongly together. Patients had higher frequencies than controls of roughly five TRBV segments, including TRBV5-6, TRBV5-1 and TRBV20-1. Multiple sclerosis patients showed significantly lower normalized Chao1 diversity than controls did.

V gave up 3 bases and J gave up 0 bases, with 8 bases separating them. The CDR3 has 13 amino acids. CDR1 is SQVTM, CDR2 ANQGSEA, per germline. In the case of this clonotype: Antigen unknown.

Sequencing was performed on blood. The sequence was collected from a girl aged 2 to 9 with multiple sclerosis. This chain uses TRBV29-1 with TRBJ1-2; D is ambiguous. The CDR3 loop reads CSVEGLSNYGYTF. CDR3 DNA sequence: TGCAGCGTTGAGGGCCTATCTAACTATGGCTACACCTTC.